The 19 T cell receptor beta chains in this list originate from one sample, sequenced in a study of shared clonotypes between healthy human individuals. Produced via immunoSEQ multiplex PCR; TCRdb's table is partial and in-frame only. In the table there are around 2,100,000 clones, about 95% of which are singletons. Naive CD8 populations comprised CD45RO-negative cells positively selected for CCR7, excluding terminally differentiated effector memory CD45RA+ cells. Sequenced input: naive CD8+ T cells sorted from blood. These receptors originate from a man aged 18-30 years in good health.

The chain carries TRBV4-1 and TRBJ2-7, with D possibly being TRBD2 (6 bases). Germline loops: CDR1 MGHRA, CDR2 YSYEKL. The CDR3 length is 13 residues. Trimming left V 4 bases short and J 7 bases short, with 14 bases between. This CDR3 reads CASSPRLVGEQYF. As DNA, the CDR3 is TGCGCCAGCAGCCCCAGACTAGTGGGGGAGCAGTACTTC.

This clone has only one observation. This rearrangement joins TRBV6-6 to TRBJ1-4; tentative D call: TRBD1 (6 bases). There are 14 residues in the CDR3. Germline CDR1 is MNHNY and CDR2 is SVGAGI (reference sequence). The V and J ends lost 5 bases and 1 base respectively, with 8 bases between them. The CDR3 is CASSLTGTNEKLFF. CDR3 bases: TGTGCCAGCAGTCTGACAGGAACTAATGAAAAACTGTTTTTT.

In nucleotides, the CDR3 is TGTGCCAGCAGCGTAGGCGGGGGCCCTCCTTTTGAAGCTTTCTTT. Protein product: CASSVGGGPPFEAFF. The chain uses TRBV9 and TRBJ1-1; D is perhaps TRBD1 (6 bases). The length of the CDR3 is 15 residues. From germline, CDR1 is SGDLS and CDR2 YYNGEE. Trimming removed 0 bases at V and 7 bases at J, with 16 bases between.

The chain couples TRBV6-5 to TRBJ1-5, with D uncertain. CDR3 size: 13 residues. V dropped 8 bases and J dropped 6 bases, with 14 bases sitting between them. Germline assignment: CDR1 MNHEY and CDR2 SVGAGI. The CDR3 reads CASAEGIVQPQHF. The CDR3 DNA is TGTGCCAGCGCCGAAGGGATTGTTCAGCCCCAGCATTTT.

CDR3: CASSPGQGGEKLFF. CDR3 DNA: TGTGCCAGCAGCCCGGGACAGGGCGGTGAAAAACTGTTTTTT. The chain recombines TRBV7-9 with TRBJ1-4, with 9 bases that match TRBD1. CDR3 length: 14 residues. CDR1 is SEHNR, CDR2 FQNEAQ, per germline (reference sequence). J was trimmed by 7 bases and V by 5 bases; bases with no gene match: 5.

The chain combines TRBV7-9 with TRBJ1-3; weak D call: TRBD1 (5 bases). Deletions cut 3 bases from V and 4 bases from J, with 19 bases between. The CDR3 is 17 residues long. Germline V lookup: CDR1 SEHNR, CDR2 FQNEAQ (reference sequence). CDR3 nucleotides: TGTGCCAGCAGCTTTCTGGGGGGAGAGCGATCCGGAAACACCATATATTTT. Protein sequence: CASSFLGGERSGNTIYF.

Worth noting for this clone: Distinct nucleotide sequences in the sample also encode this CDR3. V usage is TRBV9 and J usage is TRBJ2-3; D unresolved. The CDR3 totals 12 residues. Trimming removed 4 bases from V and 3 bases from J, with 6 bases in between. Per the germline V gene, CDR1 is SGDLS and CDR2 is YYNGEE. CDR3 nucleotides: TGTGCCAGCAGCATCAGTACAGATACGCAGTATTTT. Translated, it gives CASSISTDTQYF.

The chain is built from TRBV5-8 and TRBJ1-2, with 7 bases identical to TRBD1. Per germline, CDR1 SGHTS and CDR2 YDEGEE. This CDR3 contains 14 residues. The junction had 3 bases not matched to a gene; V was cut back by 0 bases and J by 4 bases. The CDR3 nucleotides read TGTGCCAGCAGCTTGGTGGCAGGGGGCTATGGCTACACCTTC. Its translation: CASSLVAGGYGYTF.

V is TRBV28 and J is TRBJ1-6, with D uncertain. Germline V gene lookup returns CDR1 MDHEN and CDR2 SYDVKM. V was pared by 3 bases and J by 8 bases, with 8 bases between. CDR3 length: 13 amino acids. CDR3 nucleotides: TGTGCCAGCAGTTTCTACACGGATTCACCCCTCCACTTT. Amino acid sequence: CASSFYTDSPLHF.

The chain recombines TRBV19 with TRBJ2-7; D may be TRBD1 (6 bases). The CDR3 length is 15 residues. Trimming left V 8 bases short and J 1 base short, with 18 bases between. Germline-derived CDR1 and CDR2 are LNHDA and SQIVND (reference sequence). CDR3: CASAPGTPISYEQYF. CDR3 bases: TGTGCCAGTGCCCCGGGGACACCTATTTCCTACGAGCAGTACTTC.

The genes are TRBV6-1 and TRBJ1-2; 7 bases match TRBD1. The germline V gene has CDR1 MNHNS and CDR2 SASEGT. This CDR3 comprises 11 residues. V was pared by 11 bases and J by 8 bases, with 8 bases of the junction left unmatched. The CDR3 loop reads CAVDRVTGYTF. CDR3 nucleotide sequence: TGTGCCGTCGACAGGGTGACCGGCTACACCTTC.

The V gene is TRBV5-4, the J gene TRBJ1-6; weak D call: TRBD1 (5 bases). Germline CDR1 is SGHNT and CDR2 is YYREEE (reference sequence). The V and J ends lost 4 bases and 10 bases respectively, with 21 bases between them. The CDR3 runs 16 residues. The CDR3 protein is CASSRSVAGRGSPLHF. As DNA, the CDR3 is TGTGCCAGCAGCCGATCCGTGGCAGGGAGAGGGTCACCCCTCCACTTT.

The chain links TRBV5-1 to TRBJ1-2; 7 nucleotides agree with TRBD1. CDR3 size: 13 residues. J lost 7 bases, V lost 3 bases, and 6 bases had no gene match. Germline values: CDR1 SGHRS, CDR2 YFSETQ. Written as DNA, the CDR3 is TGCGCCAGCAGCTGGGGGACAGCCTTTGGCTACACCTTC. Residues: CASSWGTAFGYTF.

The chain combines TRBV27 with TRBJ1-5, with a possible D match to TRBD1 (6 bases). The CDR3 covers 14 residues. With 5 bases removed from V and 6 bases from J, the gap between germline ends came to 14 bases. CDR1 and CDR2 (germline): MNHEY, SMNVEV (reference sequence). CDR3 bases: TGTGCCAGCAGTGCGACAGGTGTCGGTCAGCCCCAGCATTTT. It translates to CASSATGVGQPQHF.

This chain uses TRBV10-2 with TRBJ2-7; D might be TRBD2 (5 bases). The CDR3 runs to 14 residues. V lost 4 bases to trimming and J lost 2 bases, with 12 bases between them. Germline assignment: CDR1 WSHSY and CDR2 SAAADI. The CDR3 region has the DNA TGCGCCAGCAGTGCGACTACCCTGACCTACGAGCAGTACTTC. Translated: CASSATTLTYEQYF.

The rearrangement links TRBV27 to TRBJ1-2, with TRBD1 matching over 7 bases. The CDR3 is made up of 14 amino acids. V lost 6 bases to trimming and J lost 4 bases; unmatched junction nucleotides: 8. In germline, CDR1 is MNHEY, CDR2 SMNVEV (reference sequence). The CDR3 region is CASSPRDRLYGYTF. CDR3 nucleotides: TGTGCCAGCAGCCCCCGGGACAGACTCTATGGCTACACCTTC.

This rearrangement joins TRBV9 to TRBJ2-7, with TRBD1 matching 7 bases. Germline loops: CDR1 SGDLS, CDR2 YYNGEE. This CDR3 contains 17 residues. The V gene end was trimmed by 0 bases and the J gene end by 5 bases; junction bases not matched to a gene: 14. The CDR3 DNA sequence: TGTGCCAGCAGCGTAGTCCCCCGACAGGGCTGGTCCCACGAGCAGTACTTC. Translating gives CASSVVPRQGWSHEQYF.

Points on this clone: The sample contains more than one DNA sequence encoding this CDR3. V and J are TRBV9 and TRBJ2-7; 7 nucleotides match TRBD1. This CDR3 contains 13 residues. With 4 bases clipped from V and 3 bases from J, the junction kept 4 bases outside the gene matches. CDR1 SGDLS and CDR2 YYNGEE come from the germline V gene. The DNA of the CDR3 is TGTGCCAGCAGCCCTAGGGACAGCTACGAGCAGTACTTC. This sequence encodes CASSPRDSYEQYF.

This sequence joins TRBV28 and TRBJ2-6, with D tentatively TRBD2 (6 bases). Trimming took 5 bases from V and 0 from J, leaving 20 bases between them. CDR3 length equals 19 residues. Looked up from germline, CDR1 is MDHEN and CDR2 is SYDVKM. CDR3 protein: CASSLRSTSLNSGANVLTF. The CDR3 DNA reads as TGTGCCAGCAGTCTTCGATCGACTAGTCTAAACTCTGGGGCCAACGTCCTGACTTTC.